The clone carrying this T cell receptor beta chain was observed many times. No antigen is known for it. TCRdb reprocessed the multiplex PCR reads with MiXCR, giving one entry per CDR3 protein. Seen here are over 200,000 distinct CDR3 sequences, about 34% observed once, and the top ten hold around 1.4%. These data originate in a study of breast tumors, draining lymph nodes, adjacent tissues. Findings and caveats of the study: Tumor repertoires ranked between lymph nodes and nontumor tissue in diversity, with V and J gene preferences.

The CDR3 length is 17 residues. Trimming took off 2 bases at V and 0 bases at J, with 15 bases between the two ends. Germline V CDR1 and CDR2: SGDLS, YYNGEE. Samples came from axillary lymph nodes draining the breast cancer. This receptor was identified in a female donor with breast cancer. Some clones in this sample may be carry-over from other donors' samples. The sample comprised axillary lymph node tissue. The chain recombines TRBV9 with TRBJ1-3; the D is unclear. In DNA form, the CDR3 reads TGTGCCAGCAGCGTTAATAAGGACGGAGACTCTGGAAACACCATATATTTT. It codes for CASSVNKDGDSGNTIYF.